These T cell receptor beta chains were read from a single sample in a study of HIV-infected patients and healthy controls. TCRdb called the 5' RACE reads again in MiXCR, with one record for every CDR3 protein. The sample includes roughly 18,000 distinct CDR3 sequences, about 15% of them seen just once. The sequencing input was CD8+ T cells from blood. The receptors stem from a human donor in good health. Both conserved end residues are part of each CDR3. The D gene is left open where the match is weak. Some rows have no size entry. The others give once, few or many, or a class for an expanded clone.

. TRBJ1-6 TRBV28 . TGTGCCAGCAGTTTATCGGGTAATAATTCACCCCTCCACTTT CASSLSGNNSPLHF
. TRBJ2-3 TRBV28 many TGTGCCAGCACCTGGGGGACAGATACGCAGTATTTT CASTWGTDTQYF
TRBD1 TRBJ2-4 TRBV2 . TGTGCCAGCAGGGATTCTACAGGGGGGATAAACATTCAGTACTTC CASRDSTGGINIQYF
. TRBJ1-3 TRBV29-1 many TGCAGCGTTGTGGCCAGTGGCGGCTCTGGAAACACCATATATTTT CSVVASGGSGNTIYF
TRBD1 TRBJ2-7 TRBV14 . TGTGCCAGCAGCCAAGATTGGGCAGGGGGATACGAGCAGTACTTC CASSQDWAGGYEQYF
TRBD1 TRBJ1-5 TRBV18 many TGTGCCAGCTCACCGGACAGGAATAGCAATCAGCCCCAGCATTTT CASSPDRNSNQPQHF
. TRBJ1-5 TRBV2 . TGTGCCAGCCGGACGGTAGATCAGCCCCAGCATTTT CASRTVDQPQHF
. TRBJ1-1 TRBV5-1 many TGCGCCAGCAGCTTAGGGACCACTGAAGCTTTCTTT CASSLGTTEAFF
. TRBJ2-2 TRBV6-2/TRBV6-3 . TGTGCCAGCAGTTACGGTCCCACCGGGGAGCTGTTTTTT CASSYGPTGELFF
. TRBJ1-1 TRBV6-2/TRBV6-3 many TGTGCCAGCAGTTACGATGGGGACACTGAAGCTTTCTTT CASSYDGDTEAFF
TRBD2 TRBJ2-6 TRBV24-1 many TGTGCCACCAGTGAGCGGGGGTTGGAGGCCAACGTCCTGACTTTC CATSERGLEANVLTF
. TRBJ2-3 TRBV4-3 few TGCGCCAGCAGCCAAGTGGGACGGGGGCTTGGCACAGATACGCAGTATTTT CASSQVGRGLGTDTQYF
TRBD1 TRBJ1-1 TRBV11-2 many TGTGCCAGCAGCCCGACCCCCCTGACAGGGGTCGGTGAAGCTTTCTTT CASSPTPLTGVGEAFF
. TRBJ2-4 TRBV4-1 many TGCGCCAGCAGCCCACAGACTAGTCGCGTGCCGCACATTCAGTACTTC CASSPQTSRVPHIQYF
. TRBJ1-1 TRBV9 many TGTGCCAGCAGCGCTAACGACGACAGTATGAACACTGAAGCTTTCTTT CASSANDDSMNTEAFF
. TRBJ2-1 TRBV29-1 few TGCAGCCCCCAGTGGGACAATGAGCAGTTCTTC CSPQWDNEQFF
TRBD2 TRBJ2-6 TRBV27 many TGTGCCAGCAGTTCCAAACCCCGCGGGGGAAGCTCTGGGGCCAACGTCCTGACTTTC CASSSKPRGGSSGANVLTF